This paragraph covers one T cell receptor (beta chain) sequence. As yet, its antigen is unknown. Germline loops: CDR1 DFQATT, CDR2 SNEGSKA (reference sequence). Trimming stripped 3 bases from V and 2 bases from J, with 8 bases between. This CDR3 is built from 12 residues. Preparation of the TCRbeta library was carried out with unique molecular identifiers. TCRdb used MiXCR to reprocess the PCR reads, holding one entry per CDR3 protein. The data contain roughly 400,000 distinct CDR3 sequences, around 46% of them singletons. This specimen belongs to a study of T-cell reconstitution after alpha-beta-depleted transplantation in children. General study results and limits: There were reportedly several hundred expanded graft clones from which alpha-beta T cells came about two months after transplant. At one year after transplant, newly produced T cells mostly accounted for T-cell counts and diversity.

This specimen consisted of PBMCs, obtained before TCRalphabeta/CD19-depleted stem cell transplant. This clonotype was sampled from a girl aged 2 to 10 with aplastic anemia, due to receive a stem cell transplant. The rearrangement uses TRBV20-1 and TRBJ2-7, with D possibly being TRBD2 (6 bases). As DNA, the CDR3 is TGCAGTGCTAGCTGGAGGGCCTACGAGCAGTACTTC. As protein: CSASWRAYEQYF.